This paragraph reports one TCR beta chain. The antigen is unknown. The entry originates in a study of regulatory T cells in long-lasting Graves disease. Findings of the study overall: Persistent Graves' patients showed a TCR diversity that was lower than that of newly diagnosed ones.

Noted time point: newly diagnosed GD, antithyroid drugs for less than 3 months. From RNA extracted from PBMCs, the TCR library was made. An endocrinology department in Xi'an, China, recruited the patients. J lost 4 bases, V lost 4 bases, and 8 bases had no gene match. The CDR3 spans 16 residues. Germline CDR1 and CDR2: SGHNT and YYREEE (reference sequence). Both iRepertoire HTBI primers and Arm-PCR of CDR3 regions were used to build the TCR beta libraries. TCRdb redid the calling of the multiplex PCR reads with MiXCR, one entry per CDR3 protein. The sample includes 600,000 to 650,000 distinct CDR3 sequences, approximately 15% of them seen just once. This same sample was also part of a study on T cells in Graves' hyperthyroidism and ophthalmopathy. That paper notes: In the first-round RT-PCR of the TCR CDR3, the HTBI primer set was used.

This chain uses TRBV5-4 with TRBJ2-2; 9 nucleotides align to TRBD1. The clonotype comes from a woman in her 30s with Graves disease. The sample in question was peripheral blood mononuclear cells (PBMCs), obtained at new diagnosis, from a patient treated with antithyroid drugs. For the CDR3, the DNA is TGTGCCAGCAGCCCCAAACTACAGGGGGCCACCGGGGAGCTGTTTTTT. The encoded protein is CASSPKLQGATGELFF.